This TCR beta chain was captured in a study of vaccination effects on CD4 cells after COVID-19. About the study: Samples came 142 and 148 days after COVID-19 diagnosis, before vaccination.

The V gene end was trimmed by 7 bases and the J gene end by 7 bases; junction bases not matched to a gene: 6. The germline V gene encodes CDR1 MNHEY and CDR2 SVGAGI. The length of the CDR3 is 12 residues. Sequencing used immunoSEQ multiplex PCR; TCRdb keeps in-frame clones, though not all of them. This sample has around 30,000 clones, with around 79% found just once. Viral peptide pools were used in the ViraFEST assay to expand antigen-specific CD4+ T cells, and sequencing came afterward. A roughly 10-day culture period preceded the isolation of CD4+ T cells. The infection with SARS-CoV-2 (confirmed by PCR) occurred in this person between March and December 2020. Study observations and caveats: New vaccine-induced clones dominated convalescents' post-vaccine spike-reactive clones. Infection-derived and vaccine-derived clones contracted markedly late after vaccination.

Regarding this clone: Its antigen is unknown.

The TCR sequence derives from a human donor who had a prior SARS-CoV-2 infection. Sequencing was performed on CD4+ T cells from PBMCs cultured with HCoV-NL63 spike peptides, taken before COVID-19 vaccination. The chain recombines TRBV6-5 with TRBJ1-2; TRBD1 aligns across 7 bases. Here the CDR3 DNA reads TGTGCCAGCAAGGAGACAGGGACTGGCTACACCTTC. It translates to CASKETGTGYTF.